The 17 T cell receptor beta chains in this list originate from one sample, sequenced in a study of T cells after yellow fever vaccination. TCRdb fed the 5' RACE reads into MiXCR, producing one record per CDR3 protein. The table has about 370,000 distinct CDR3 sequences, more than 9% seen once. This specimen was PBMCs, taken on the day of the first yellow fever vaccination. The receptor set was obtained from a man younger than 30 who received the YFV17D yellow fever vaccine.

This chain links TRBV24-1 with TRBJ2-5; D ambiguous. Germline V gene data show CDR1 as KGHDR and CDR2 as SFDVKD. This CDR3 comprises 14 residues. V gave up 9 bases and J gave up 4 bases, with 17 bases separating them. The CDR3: CATPRARTPETQYF. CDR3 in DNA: TGTGCCACCCCCCGGGCCCGGACCCCAGAGACCCAGTACTTC.

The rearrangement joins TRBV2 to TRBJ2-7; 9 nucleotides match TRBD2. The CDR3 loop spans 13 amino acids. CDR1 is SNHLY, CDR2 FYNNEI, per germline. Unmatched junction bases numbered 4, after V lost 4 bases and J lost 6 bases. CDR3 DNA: TGTGCCAGCAGTGGCGGGGGGGCCGTCGAGCAGTACTTC. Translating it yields CASSGGGAVEQYF.

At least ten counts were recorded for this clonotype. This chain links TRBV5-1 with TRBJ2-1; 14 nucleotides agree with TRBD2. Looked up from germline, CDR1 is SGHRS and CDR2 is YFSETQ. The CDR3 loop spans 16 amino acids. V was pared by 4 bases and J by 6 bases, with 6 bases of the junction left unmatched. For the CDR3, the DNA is TGCGCCAGCAGCGCGGGGACTAGCGGGGGCGGCAATGAGCAGTTCTTC. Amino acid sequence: CASSAGTSGGGNEQFF.

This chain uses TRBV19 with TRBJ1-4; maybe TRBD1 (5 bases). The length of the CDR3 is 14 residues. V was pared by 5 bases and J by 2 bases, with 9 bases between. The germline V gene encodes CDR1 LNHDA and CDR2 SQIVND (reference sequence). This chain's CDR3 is CASSWGRTNEKLFF. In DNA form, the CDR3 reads TGTGCCAGTAGTTGGGGACGGACTAATGAAAAACTGTTTTTT.

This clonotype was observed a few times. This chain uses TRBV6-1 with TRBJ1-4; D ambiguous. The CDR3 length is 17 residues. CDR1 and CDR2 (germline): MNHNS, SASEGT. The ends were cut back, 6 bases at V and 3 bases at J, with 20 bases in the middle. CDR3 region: CASRRSEGATSNEKLFF. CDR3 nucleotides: TGTGCCAGCAGACGCAGCGAGGGCGCTACATCTAATGAAAAACTGTTTTTT.

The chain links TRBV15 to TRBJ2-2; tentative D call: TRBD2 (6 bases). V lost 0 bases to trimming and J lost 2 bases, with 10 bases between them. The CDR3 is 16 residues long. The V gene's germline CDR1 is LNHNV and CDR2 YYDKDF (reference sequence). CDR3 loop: CATSRDDGGNTGELFF. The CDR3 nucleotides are TGTGCCACCAGCAGAGATGACGGGGGAAACACCGGGGAGCTGTTTTTT.

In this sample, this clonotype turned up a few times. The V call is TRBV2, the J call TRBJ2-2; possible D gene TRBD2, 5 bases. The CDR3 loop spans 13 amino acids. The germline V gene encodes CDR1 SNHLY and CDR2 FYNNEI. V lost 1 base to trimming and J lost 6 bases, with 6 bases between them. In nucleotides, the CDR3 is TGTGCCAGCAGTGAAGACGGGGCCGGGGAGCTGTTTTTT. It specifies CASSEDGAGELFF.

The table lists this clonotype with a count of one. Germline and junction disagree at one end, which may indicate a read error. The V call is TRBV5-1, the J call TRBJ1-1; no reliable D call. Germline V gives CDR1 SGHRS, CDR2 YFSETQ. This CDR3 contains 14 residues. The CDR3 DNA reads TGCGCCAGCAGCTCCTTCTCGGCGGTTGCTGAAGCTTACTTT. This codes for CASSSFSAVAEAYF.

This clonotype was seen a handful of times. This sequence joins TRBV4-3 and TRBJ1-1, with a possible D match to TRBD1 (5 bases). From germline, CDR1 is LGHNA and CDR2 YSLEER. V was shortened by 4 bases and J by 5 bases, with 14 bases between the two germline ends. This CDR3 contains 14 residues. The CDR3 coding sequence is TGCGCCAGCAGCCCCGACAGCGGGAGGACTGAAGCTTTCTTT. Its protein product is CASSPDSGRTEAFF.

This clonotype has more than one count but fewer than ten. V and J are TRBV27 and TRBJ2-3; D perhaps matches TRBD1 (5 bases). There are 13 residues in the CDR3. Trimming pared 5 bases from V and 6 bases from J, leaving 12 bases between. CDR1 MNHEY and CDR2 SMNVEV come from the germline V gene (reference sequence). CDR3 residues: CASSPRWGDTQYF. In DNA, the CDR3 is TGTGCCAGCAGTCCCCGATGGGGCGATACGCAGTATTTT.

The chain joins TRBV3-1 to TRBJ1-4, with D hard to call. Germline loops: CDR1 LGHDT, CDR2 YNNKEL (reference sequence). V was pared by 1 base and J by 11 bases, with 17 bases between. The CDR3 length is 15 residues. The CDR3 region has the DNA TGTGCCAGCAGCCAAGGAAGTAGTCGGTCAGGCAAACTGTTTTTT. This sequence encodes CASSQGSSRSGKLFF.

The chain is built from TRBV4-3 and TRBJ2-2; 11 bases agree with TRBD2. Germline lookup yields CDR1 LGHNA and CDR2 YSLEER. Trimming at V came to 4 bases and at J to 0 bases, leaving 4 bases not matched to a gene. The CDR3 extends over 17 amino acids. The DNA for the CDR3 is TGCGCCAGCAGCCGGGGGACTAGCGGACCGAACACCGGGGAGCTGTTTTTT. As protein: CASSRGTSGPNTGELFF.

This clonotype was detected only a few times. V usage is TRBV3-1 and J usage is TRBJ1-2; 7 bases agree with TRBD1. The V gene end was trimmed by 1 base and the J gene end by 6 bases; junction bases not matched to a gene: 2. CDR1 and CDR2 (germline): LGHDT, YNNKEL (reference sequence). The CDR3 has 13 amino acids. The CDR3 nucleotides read TGTGCCAGCAGCCAAGGACAGGGTAATGGCTACACCTTC. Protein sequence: CASSQGQGNGYTF.

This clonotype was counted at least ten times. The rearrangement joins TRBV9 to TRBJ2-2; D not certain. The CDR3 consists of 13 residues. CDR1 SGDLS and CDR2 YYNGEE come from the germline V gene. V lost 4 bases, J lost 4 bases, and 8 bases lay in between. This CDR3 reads CASSNPPTGELFF. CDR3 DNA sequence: TGTGCCAGCAGCAACCCACCCACCGGGGAGCTGTTTTTT.

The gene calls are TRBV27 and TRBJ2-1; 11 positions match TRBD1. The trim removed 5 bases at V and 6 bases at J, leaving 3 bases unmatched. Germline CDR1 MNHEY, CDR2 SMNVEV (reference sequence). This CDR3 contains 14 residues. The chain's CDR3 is CASSDGTGGNEQFF. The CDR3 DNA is TGTGCCAGCAGTGACGGGACAGGGGGCAATGAGCAGTTCTTC.

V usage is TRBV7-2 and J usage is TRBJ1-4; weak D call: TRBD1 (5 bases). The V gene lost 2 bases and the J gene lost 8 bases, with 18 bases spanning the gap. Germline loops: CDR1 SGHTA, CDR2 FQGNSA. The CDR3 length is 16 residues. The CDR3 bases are TGTGCCAGCAGCTTATCGAAGGGGCCGGATTGGGAAAAACTGTTTTTT. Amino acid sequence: CASSLSKGPDWEKLFF. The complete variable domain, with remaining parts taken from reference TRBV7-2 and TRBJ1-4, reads GAGVSQSPSNKVTEKGKDVELRCDPISGHTALYWYRQSLGQGLEFLIYFQGNSAPDKSGLPSDRFSAERTGGSVSTLTIQRTQQEDSAVYLCASSLSKGPDWEKLFFGSGTQLSVL.

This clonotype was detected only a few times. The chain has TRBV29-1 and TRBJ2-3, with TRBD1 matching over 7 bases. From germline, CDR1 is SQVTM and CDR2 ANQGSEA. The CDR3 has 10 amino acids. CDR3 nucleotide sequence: TGCACAGGGGGAACAGATACGCAGTATTTT. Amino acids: CTGGTDTQYF.